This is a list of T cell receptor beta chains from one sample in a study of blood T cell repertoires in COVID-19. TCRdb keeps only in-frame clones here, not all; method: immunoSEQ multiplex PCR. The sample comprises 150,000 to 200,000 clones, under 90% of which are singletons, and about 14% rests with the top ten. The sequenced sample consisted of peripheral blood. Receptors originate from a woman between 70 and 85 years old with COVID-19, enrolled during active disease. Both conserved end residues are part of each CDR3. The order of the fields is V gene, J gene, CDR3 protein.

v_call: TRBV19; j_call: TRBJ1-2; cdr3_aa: CASSTQPGQGPPGYTF
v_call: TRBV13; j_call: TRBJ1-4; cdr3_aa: CASSLKGPMGIAKLFF
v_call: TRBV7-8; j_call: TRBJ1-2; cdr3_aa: CASSAMGQRYGYTF
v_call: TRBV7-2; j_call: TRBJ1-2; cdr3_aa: CASSADVGGYNGYTF
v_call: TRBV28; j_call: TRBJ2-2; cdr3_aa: CASRSQGARLTGELFF
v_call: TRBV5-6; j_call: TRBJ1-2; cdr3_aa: CASTPGVGGRSGYTF
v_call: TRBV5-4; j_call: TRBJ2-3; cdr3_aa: CASSQGGTPPYTQYF
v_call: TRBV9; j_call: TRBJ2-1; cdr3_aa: CASSVGQGGYNEQFF
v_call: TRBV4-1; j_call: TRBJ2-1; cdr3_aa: CASSGTGGYNEQFF
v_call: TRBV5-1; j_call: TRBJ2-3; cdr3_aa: CASSPQTRTSGITDTQYF
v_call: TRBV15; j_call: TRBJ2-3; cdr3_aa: CATSSDSVGSGFDTQYF
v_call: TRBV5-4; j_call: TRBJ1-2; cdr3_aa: CASSETGFAYGYTF
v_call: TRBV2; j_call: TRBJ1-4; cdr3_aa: CASSVQGIGEKLFF
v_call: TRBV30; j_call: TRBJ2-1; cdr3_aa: CAWSSGPYNEQFF
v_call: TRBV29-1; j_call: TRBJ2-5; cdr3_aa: CSVDAKTSGSGWETQYF
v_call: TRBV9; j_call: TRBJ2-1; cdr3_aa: CASSGRRGNEQFF
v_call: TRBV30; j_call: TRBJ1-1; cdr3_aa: CAWSVFKARGDTEAFF
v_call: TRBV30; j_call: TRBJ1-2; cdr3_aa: CAWSVQSGGYTF
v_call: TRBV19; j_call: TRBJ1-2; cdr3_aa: CASSTSGGGYTF
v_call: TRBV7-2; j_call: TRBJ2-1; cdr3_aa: CASSPDTISYNEQFF
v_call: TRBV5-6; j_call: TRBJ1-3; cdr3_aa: CASSSQGAPGNTIYF
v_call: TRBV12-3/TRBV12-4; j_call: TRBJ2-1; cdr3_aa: CASSYTGLAQFF
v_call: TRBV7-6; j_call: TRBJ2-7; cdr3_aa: CASSLLAASYEQYF
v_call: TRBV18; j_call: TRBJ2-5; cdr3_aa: CASSSSGVRPQETQYF
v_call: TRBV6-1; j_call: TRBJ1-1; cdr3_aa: CASSEASRGRTEAFF
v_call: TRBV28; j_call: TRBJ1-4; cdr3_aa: CASSLSGPGGEKLFF
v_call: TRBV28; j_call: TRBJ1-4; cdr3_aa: CASRAGGATNEKLFF
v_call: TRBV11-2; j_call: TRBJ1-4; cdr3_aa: CASSPGTGGEKLFF
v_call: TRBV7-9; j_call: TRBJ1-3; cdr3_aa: CASSFGDSGNTIYF
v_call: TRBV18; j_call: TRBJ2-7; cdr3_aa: CASSPQGDRSYEQYF
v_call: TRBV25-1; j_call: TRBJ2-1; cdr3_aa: CASTPRQGNEQFF
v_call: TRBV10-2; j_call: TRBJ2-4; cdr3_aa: CASSEGGLAKNIQYF